This TCR beta chain was captured in a study of T cell repertoires in cytomegalovirus infection. About the study: Matching HLA type, along with CMV infection, was indicated by public TCR beta signatures. Findings and limits, study-wide: HLA-C-restricted CMV-specific TCR beta clonotypes were dominant in the ex vivo response. Summed frequency of shared TCR beta families picked out CMV carriers who also had the relevant HLA.

V lost 5 bases and J lost 6, with 11 bases in between. This CDR3 comprises 12 residues. Germline V CDR1 and CDR2: SQVTM, ANQGSEA. TCRdb independently ran MiXCR on the reads; one entry per CDR3 protein. The sample gives 250,000 to 350,000 distinct CDR3 sequences, roughly 23% of which show up once; approximately 14% is in the top ten. Remarks on this clonotype: Its antigen is unknown.

The sequence was obtained from a human donor in good health (CMV status not recorded). Some clones in this sample may be carry-over from other donors' samples. The specimen sequenced was PBMCs. The rearrangement joins TRBV29-1 to TRBJ2-1; D tentatively fits TRBD1 or TRBD2 (6 bases each). CDR3 amino acids: CSVSGGGNEQFF. CDR3 nucleotides: TGCAGCGTTTCCGGGGGCGGCAATGAGCAGTTCTTC.